The table lists the clone carrying this TCR beta chain with a few counts. Antigen specificity is unknown. The data are from a study of T cell repertoires in cytomegalovirus infection. Study summary: The authors used CMV epitopes that were HLA-C-restricted (recently identified) and HLA-B-restricted (well studied). Findings and limits, study-wide: Identification of carriers of CMV plus the relevant HLA was performed using cumulative public TCR beta family frequency. HLA-C-restricted CMV-specific TCR beta clonotypes prevailed in the ex vivo response.

Germline V gene lookup returns CDR1 SGHNT and CDR2 YYREEE (reference sequence). This CDR3 comprises 13 residues. The V and J ends lost 3 bases and 7 bases respectively, with 12 bases between them. MiXCR, run by TCRdb on the reads, gives a single entry per CDR3 protein. The sample has approximately 500,000 distinct CDR3 sequences; roughly a third are singletons. This receptor was obtained from a human donor in good health (CMV status not recorded). Some clones in this sample may be carry-over from other donors' samples. Sequencing used cultured PBMCs, obtained from culture after CMV antigen stimulation. V usage is TRBV5-4 and J usage is TRBJ2-3; weak D call: TRBD1 (5 bases). This CDR3 reads CASSSWGRHTQYF. The CDR3 DNA reads as TGTGCCAGCAGCTCGTGGGGCCGCCATACGCAGTATTTT.